Listed below are T cell receptor beta chains from one sample, sequenced in a study of blood T cell repertoires in COVID-19. Profiled with immunoSEQ multiplex PCR; TCRdb holds only in-frame clones, not every one. The sample records 350,000 to 450,000 clones, around 83% being singletons. Material: PBMCs or T cells enriched from blood (not recorded which). Receptors were obtained from a woman aged 45-65 years who had recovered from COVID-19. Each CDR3 is given with its conserved first and last residue. A D gene is named only where the DNA matches it firmly. Rows may omit the clone size; those that give it use once, few, many or a size class.

CDR3 length	V gene	clone size	D gene	J gene	CDR3 protein	CDR3 DNA
17	TRBV19	-	TRBD2	TRBJ2-1	CASRQTLAGVSGNEQFF	TGTGCCAGTAGACAAACACTAGCGGGAGTTTCGGGCAATGAGCAGTTCTTC
15	TRBV25-1	-	-	TRBJ2-3	CASSEQGTYTDTQYF	TGTGCCAGCAGTGAACAAGGGACATACACAGATACGCAGTATTTT
15	TRBV27	once	TRBD1	TRBJ2-7	CASSLEGQGPYEQYF	TGTGCCAGCAGTTTAGAGGGACAGGGGCCCTACGAGCAGTACTTC
14	TRBV9	few	-	TRBJ1-4	CASSPSGGDEKLFF	TGTGCCAGCAGCCCCAGCGGGGGTGATGAAAAACTGTTTTTT
14	TRBV5-5	-	TRBD1	TRBJ1-1	CASSLEQGGTEAFF	TGTGCCAGCAGCTTGGAACAGGGGGGAACTGAAGCTTTCTTT
15	TRBV7-8	-	TRBD1	TRBJ1-1	CASSPSRTGSTEAFF	TGTGCCAGCAGCCCGTCAAGGACAGGGAGCACTGAAGCTTTCTTT
14	TRBV15	many	-	TRBJ1-5	CATSRDRSNQPQHF	TGTGCCACCAGCAGAGATCGGAGCAATCAGCCCCAGCATTTT
16	TRBV9	-	-	TRBJ2-1	CASSVAVLSSYNEQFF	TGTGCCAGCAGCGTAGCCGTCCTAAGCTCCTACAATGAGCAGTTCTTC
15	TRBV7-2	-	TRBD2	TRBJ2-7	CASSLGGTSGVEQYF	TGTGCCAGCAGCTTAGGGGGGACTAGCGGGGTCGAGCAGTACTTC
13	TRBV27	-	-	TRBJ2-3	CASSTASTDTQYF	TGTGCCAGCAGTACAGCAAGCACAGATACGCAGTATTTT
14	TRBV5-8	-	-	TRBJ2-4	CASTRDFGKNIQYF	TGTGCCAGCACACGGGATTTTGGCAAAAACATTCAGTACTTC
18	TRBV11-3	-	-	TRBJ2-3	CASSLSLGGGHETDTQYF	TGTGCCAGCAGCTTGTCTTTGGGCGGGGGCCACGAAACGGATACGCAGTATTTT
12	TRBV29-1	-	TRBD2	TRBJ2-7	CSALLAGGEQYF	TGCAGCGCCCTACTAGCGGGAGGCGAGCAGTACTTC
13	TRBV2	-	TRBD1	TRBJ2-7	CASRDRVSYEQYF	TGTGCCAGCCGGGACAGGGTATCCTACGAGCAGTACTTC
14	TRBV6-2/TRBV6-3	few	TRBD1	TRBJ2-2	CASSSTGMTGELFF	TGTGCCAGCAGTTCGACAGGGATGACCGGGGAGCTGTTTTTT
16	TRBV9	-	TRBD2	TRBJ2-5	CASSPSGLAGEETQYF	TGTGCCAGCAGCCCCTCGGGGCTAGCGGGAGAAGAGACCCAGTACTTC
13	TRBV5-4	-	-	TRBJ2-1	CASSLPTYNEQFF	TGTGCCAGCAGCTTGCCCACCTACAATGAGCAGTTCTTC
15	TRBV19	-	TRBD1	TRBJ2-7	CASSTGTGFRREQYF	TGTGCCAGTAGTACGGGGACAGGGTTTCGTCGCGAGCAGTACTTC
12	TRBV12-3/TRBV12-4	-	-	TRBJ1-5	CASSLTGQPQHF	TGTGCCAGCAGTTTAACGGGTCAGCCCCAGCATTTT
13	TRBV5-1	-	-	TRBJ2-3	CASSLEPGHTQYF	TGCGCCAGCAGCTTGGAACCAGGTCATACGCAGTATTTT
12	TRBV2	once	-	TRBJ1-1	CASSESDTEAFF	TGTGCCAGCAGTGAATCGGACACTGAAGCTTTCTTT
14	TRBV25-1	-	-	TRBJ1-1	CASSESMSVSEAFF	TGTGCCAGCAGTGAATCAATGTCGGTCTCTGAAGCTTTCTTT
15	TRBV6-5	once	-	TRBJ1-2	CASSQFERGGYGYTF	TGTGCCAGCAGCCAGTTCGAGAGGGGGGGCTATGGCTACACCTTC
14	TRBV29-1	-	TRBD2	TRBJ2-3	CSHEASGRSDTQYF	TGCAGTCACGAGGCTAGCGGGAGATCAGATACGCAGTATTTT
15	TRBV7-2	few	TRBD1	TRBJ1-2	CAAGGQGKVNYGYTF	TGTGCCGCGGGAGGACAGGGGAAAGTAAACTATGGCTACACCTTC
14	TRBV7-9	-	TRBD1	TRBJ1-2	CASSPGQGGYGYTF	TGTGCCAGCAGCCCGGGACAGGGTGGCTATGGCTACACCTTC
15	TRBV7-2	few	-	TRBJ2-5	CASSLGIGYGETQYF	TGTGCCAGCAGCTTAGGTATCGGGTACGGGGAGACCCAGTACTTC
17	TRBV7-2	-	TRBD2	TRBJ2-3	CASSLAGTSGDTDTQYF	TGTGCCAGCAGCTTAGCTGGAACTAGCGGGGACACAGATACGCAGTATTTT
15	TRBV9	-	-	TRBJ1-4	CASSALSSRSEKLFF	TGTGCCAGCAGCGCGCTCAGCTCCAGGTCTGAAAAACTGTTTTTT
13	TRBV19	-	-	TRBJ2-2	CASSPRGTGELFF	TGTGCCAGTAGTCCCAGGGGTACCGGGGAGCTGTTTTTT
13	TRBV20-1	-	TRBD2	TRBJ2-1	CSASLGTSGGQFF	TGCAGTGCTAGTCTAGGGACTAGCGGGGGGCAGTTCTTC
16	TRBV7-6	-	TRBD2	TRBJ2-1	CASSLEAGASYNEQFF	TGTGCCAGCAGCTTAGAAGCGGGAGCCTCTTACAATGAGCAGTTCTTC
14	TRBV7-6	-	-	TRBJ1-3	CASSPTSSGNTIYF	TGTGCCAGCAGCCCCACTAGTTCTGGAAACACCATATATTTT
15	TRBV4-3	-	TRBD1	TRBJ2-3	CASSQATGVTDTQYF	TGCGCCAGCAGCCAAGCCACAGGGGTTACAGATACGCAGTATTTT
19	TRBV2	-	TRBD2	TRBJ2-7	CASSEIGAGVDGSSYEQYF	TGTGCCAGCAGTGAAATAGGAGCGGGGGTAGACGGAAGCTCCTACGAGCAGTACTTC
13	TRBV7-8	few	-	TRBJ1-5	CAITEGPNQPQHF	TGTGCTATTACCGAGGGCCCCAATCAGCCCCAGCATTTT
13	TRBV14	-	-	TRBJ1-1	CASSRTPGTEAFF	TGTGCCAGCAGCAGGACACCGGGCACTGAAGCTTTCTTT
16	TRBV3-1/TRBV3-2	few	TRBD1	TRBJ1-1	CASSPYSTGGSSEAFF	TGTGCCAGCAGCCCCTATTCGACAGGGGGGAGCTCTGAAGCTTTCTTT
16	TRBV10-3	-	TRBD2	TRBJ2-7	CAISETQLAGGGEQYF	TGTGCCATCAGTGAGACACAACTAGCGGGGGGAGGCGAGCAGTACTTC
12	TRBV7-9	-	-	TRBJ2-7	CASSLGGREQYF	TGTGCCAGCAGCTTAGGGGGCCGCGAGCAGTACTTC
15	TRBV6-2/TRBV6-3	-	-	TRBJ2-1	CASSSPSRNYLGQFF	TGTGCCAGCAGTTCCCCCTCTAGGAACTACCTTGGTCAGTTCTTC
14	TRBV5-1	-	-	TRBJ2-1	CASSLVRAGAEQFF	TGCGCCAGCAGCTTGGTCAGGGCCGGAGCGGAGCAGTTCTTC
14	TRBV27	-	-	TRBJ1-4	CASSFSGVTEKLFF	TGTGCCAGCAGTTTTTCGGGGGTAACTGAAAAACTGTTTTTT
15	TRBV19	-	TRBD1	TRBJ2-7	CASSIGTGGTYEQYF	TGTGCCAGTAGTATAGGGACAGGAGGAACCTACGAGCAGTACTTC
19	TRBV7-2	once	-	TRBJ1-1	CASSLYVPRTGSRFTEAFF	TGTGCCAGCAGCTTATACGTACCCCGGACTGGCAGTAGGTTCACTGAAGCTTTCTTT
14	TRBV9	few	-	TRBJ1-2	CASSVGVGGSGYTF	TGTGCCAGCAGCGTAGGTGTGGGAGGTAGTGGCTACACCTTC
13	TRBV7-3	-	-	TRBJ1-6	CASSFIGDSPLHF	TGTGCCAGCAGCTTTATAGGGGATTCACCCCTCCACTTT
13	TRBV10-3	-	TRBD1	TRBJ2-7	CAIGGQGAGEQYF	TGTGCCATCGGGGGACAGGGGGCTGGAGAGCAGTACTTC
17	TRBV9	-	-	TRBJ1-3	CASSAGEGRFSGNTIYF	TGTGCCAGCAGCGCGGGAGAGGGTCGCTTCTCTGGAAACACCATATATTTT
15	TRBV27	-	-	TRBJ2-2	CASSTTQSNTGELFF	TGTGCCAGCAGTACGACTCAATCGAACACCGGGGAGCTGTTTTTT
16	TRBV7-2	-	-	TRBJ1-2	CASSPRALAGLYGYTF	TGTGCCAGCAGCCCAAGAGCCCTGGCAGGGCTTTATGGCTACACCTTC
14	TRBV10-3	many	TRBD1	TRBJ1-2	CAIRGTGQENGYTF	TGTGCCATCAGGGGGACAGGGCAGGAGAATGGCTACACCTTC
15	TRBV7-3	-	TRBD1	TRBJ2-1	CASSPGTGWDNEQFF	TGTGCCAGCAGCCCCGGGACAGGGTGGGACAATGAGCAGTTCTTC
17	TRBV4-2	-	TRBD1	TRBJ1-2	CASSQEDGTGVPYGYTF	TGTGCCAGCAGCCAAGAAGACGGGACAGGTGTTCCTTATGGCTACACCTTC
17	TRBV4-2	-	-	TRBJ1-5	CASSQGLQGVSNQPQHF	TGTGCCAGCAGCCAAGGACTACAGGGAGTTAGCAATCAGCCCCAGCATTTT
14	TRBV18	-	TRBD1	TRBJ1-1	CASSPRGQGTEAFF	TGTGCCAGCTCACCGAGGGGGCAAGGCACTGAAGCTTTCTTT
17	TRBV9	-	-	TRBJ2-1	CASSPSLGQGGGNEQFF	TGTGCCAGCAGCCCCAGCCTTGGGCAGGGTGGAGGGAATGAGCAGTTCTTC